This entry is about one T cell receptor beta chain. These data originate in a study of human T cells and chemical hapten exposure. MiXCR was run by TCRdb on the RACE reads, yielding one entry per CDR3 protein. This sample carries 90,000 or so distinct CDR3 sequences, 8% to 11% of them seen once, and the ten largest clones take 2% to 2.5%. There are 15 residues in the CDR3. CDR1 is SGHRS and CDR2 is YFSETQ in the germline V gene. The V end lost 0 bases, the J end lost 2 bases, and 11 bases lay between the germline ends. Indicated time point: patch test 1, 2 weeks after DPC sensitization. This sample's treatment: therapeutic diphenylcyclopropenone sensitization with weekly scalp DPC.

The chain combines TRBV5-1 with TRBJ1-1; D is undetermined. The sample consisted of whole blood, taken in connection with sensitization to the hapten diphenylcyclopropenone (DPC). This clonotype was obtained from a man aged 35 to 55 with alopecia areata. Some clones in this sample may be carry-over from other donors' samples. CDR3 in amino acids: CASSLERQLNTEAFF. In DNA, the CDR3 is TGCGCCAGCAGCTTGGAACGGCAACTCAACACTGAAGCTTTCTTT.